Sequencing of this T cell receptor (beta chain) was carried out in a study of T-cell reconstitution after alpha-beta-depleted transplantation in children. This clonotype was observed a handful of times. Construction of the TCRbeta library involved unique molecular identifiers. MiXCR was run by TCRdb on the PCR reads, yielding one entry per CDR3 protein. Of 500,000 or so distinct CDR3 sequences in the sample, 30% to 35% are singletons; the top ten hold approximately 2.3%. This receptor was taken from a human donor who donated a stem cell graft to a child with aplastic anemia. The material was PBMCs from the stem cell graft donor, obtained from the stem cell graft.

CDR3 coding DNA: TGTGCCAGCAGTTCGGACAGGGGGCCCCACAATGAGCAGTTCTTC. It encodes CASSSDRGPHNEQFF. This chain uses TRBV6-5 with TRBJ2-1, with TRBD1 matching 11 bases. CDR1 is MNHEY, CDR2 SVGAGI, per germline. The CDR3 has 15 amino acids. J gave up 5 bases and V 4 bases, and 4 bases lay outside the gene matches.